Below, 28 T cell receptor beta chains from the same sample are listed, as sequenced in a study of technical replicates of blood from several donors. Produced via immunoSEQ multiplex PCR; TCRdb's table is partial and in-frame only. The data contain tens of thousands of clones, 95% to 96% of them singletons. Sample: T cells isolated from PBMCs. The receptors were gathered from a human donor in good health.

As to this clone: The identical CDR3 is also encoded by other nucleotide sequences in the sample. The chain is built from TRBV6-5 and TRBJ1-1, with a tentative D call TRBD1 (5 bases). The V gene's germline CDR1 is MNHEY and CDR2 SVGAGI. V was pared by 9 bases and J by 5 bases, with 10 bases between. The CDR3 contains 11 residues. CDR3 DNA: TGTGCCAGTAGGGGTGGTACTGAAGCTTTCTTT. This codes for CASRGGTEAFF.

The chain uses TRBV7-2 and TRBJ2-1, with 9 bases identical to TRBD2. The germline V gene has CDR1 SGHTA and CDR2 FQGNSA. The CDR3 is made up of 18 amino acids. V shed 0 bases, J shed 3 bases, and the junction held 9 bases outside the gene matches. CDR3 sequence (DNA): TGTGCCAGCAGCTTAGCTGGGGGTAGCGGGAGATTCTACAATGAGCAGTTCTTC. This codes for CASSLAGGSGRFYNEQFF.

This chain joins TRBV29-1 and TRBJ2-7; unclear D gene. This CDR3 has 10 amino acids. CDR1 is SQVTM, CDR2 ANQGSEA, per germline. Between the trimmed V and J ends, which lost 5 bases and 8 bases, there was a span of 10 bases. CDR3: CSVLSDQQYF. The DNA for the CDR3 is TGCAGCGTTCTCAGTGATCAGCAGTACTTC.

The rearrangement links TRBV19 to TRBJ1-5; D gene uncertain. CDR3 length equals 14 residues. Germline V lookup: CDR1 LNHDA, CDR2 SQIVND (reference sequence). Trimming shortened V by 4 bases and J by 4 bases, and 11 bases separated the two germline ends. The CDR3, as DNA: TGTGCCAGTAGTACTAACGGGTTTAATCAGCCCCAGCATTTT. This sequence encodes CASSTNGFNQPQHF.

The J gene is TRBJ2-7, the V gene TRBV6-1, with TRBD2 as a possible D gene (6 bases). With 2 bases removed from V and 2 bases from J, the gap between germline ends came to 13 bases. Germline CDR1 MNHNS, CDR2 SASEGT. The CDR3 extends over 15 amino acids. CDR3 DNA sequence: TGTGCCAGCAGTGAAAGGGGAGGTGAGGCCTACGAGCAGTACTTC. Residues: CASSERGGEAYEQYF.

The CDR3 DNA is TGTGCCAGCAGTTTATTCCTTCCGGGAGGGCCCTCCACCGGGGAGCTGTTTTTT. This translates into CASSLFLPGGPSTGELFF. The rearrangement joins TRBV27 to TRBJ2-2; TRBD2 matches at 8 bases. The CDR3 has 18 residues. Germline V gives CDR1 MNHEY, CDR2 SMNVEV (reference sequence). With V trimmed by 1 base and J by 4 bases, 11 bases remained unmatched.

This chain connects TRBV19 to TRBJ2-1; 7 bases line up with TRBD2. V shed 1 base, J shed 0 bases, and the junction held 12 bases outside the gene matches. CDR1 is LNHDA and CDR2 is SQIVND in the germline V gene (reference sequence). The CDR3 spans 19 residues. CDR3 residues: CASSIAPGLAVSSYNEQFF. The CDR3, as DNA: TGTGCCAGTAGTATAGCTCCGGGTCTAGCGGTGAGCTCCTACAATGAGCAGTTCTTC.

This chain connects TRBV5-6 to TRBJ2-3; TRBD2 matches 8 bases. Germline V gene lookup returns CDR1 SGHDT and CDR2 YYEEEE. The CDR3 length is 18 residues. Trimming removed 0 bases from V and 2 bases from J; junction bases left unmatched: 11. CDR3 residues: CASSLAFGLAYYTDTQYF. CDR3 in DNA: TGTGCCAGCAGCTTGGCCTTCGGACTAGCCTATTACACAGATACGCAGTATTTT.

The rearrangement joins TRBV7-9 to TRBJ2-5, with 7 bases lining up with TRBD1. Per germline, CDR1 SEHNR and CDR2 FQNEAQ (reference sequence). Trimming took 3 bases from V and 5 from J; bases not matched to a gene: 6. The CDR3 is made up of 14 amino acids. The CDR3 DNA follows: TGTGCCAGCAGCTTGTATGGGGACAGTGAGACCCAGTACTTC. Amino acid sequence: CASSLYGDSETQYF.

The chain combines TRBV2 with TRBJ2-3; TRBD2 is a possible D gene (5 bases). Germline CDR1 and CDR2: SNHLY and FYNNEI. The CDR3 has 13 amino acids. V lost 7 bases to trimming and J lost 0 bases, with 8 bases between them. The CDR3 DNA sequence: TGTGCCAGCATGCGGACTAGCACAGATACGCAGTATTTT. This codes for CASMRTSTDTQYF.

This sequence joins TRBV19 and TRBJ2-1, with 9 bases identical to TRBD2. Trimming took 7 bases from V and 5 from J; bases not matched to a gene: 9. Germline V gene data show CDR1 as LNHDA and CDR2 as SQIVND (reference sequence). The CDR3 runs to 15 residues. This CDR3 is CASNLGVAGDNEQFF. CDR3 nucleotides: TGTGCCAGTAACCTAGGAGTAGCGGGAGACAATGAGCAGTTCTTC.

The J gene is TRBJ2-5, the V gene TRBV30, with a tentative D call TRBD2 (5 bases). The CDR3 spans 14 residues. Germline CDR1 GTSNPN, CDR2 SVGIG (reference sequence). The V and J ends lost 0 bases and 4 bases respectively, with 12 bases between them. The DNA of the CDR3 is TGTGCCTGGAGTGTACTTAACGGAGGAGAGACCCAGTACTTC. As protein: CAWSVLNGGETQYF.

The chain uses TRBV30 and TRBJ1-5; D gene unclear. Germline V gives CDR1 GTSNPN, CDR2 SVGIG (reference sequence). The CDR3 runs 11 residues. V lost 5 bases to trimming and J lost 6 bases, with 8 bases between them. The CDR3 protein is CAWGASQPQHF. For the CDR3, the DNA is TGTGCCTGGGGTGCGAGTCAGCCCCAGCATTTT.

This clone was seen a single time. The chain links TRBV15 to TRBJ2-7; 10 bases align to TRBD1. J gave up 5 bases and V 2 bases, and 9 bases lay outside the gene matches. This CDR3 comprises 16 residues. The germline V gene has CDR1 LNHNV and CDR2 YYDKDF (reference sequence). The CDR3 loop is CATSRHASGTGDEQYF. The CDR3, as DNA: TGTGCCACCAGCAGACATGCTTCCGGGACAGGGGACGAGCAGTACTTC. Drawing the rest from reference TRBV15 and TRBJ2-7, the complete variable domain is DAMVIQNPRYQVTQFGKPVTLSCSQTLNHNVMYWYQQKSSQAPKLLFHYYDKDFNNEADTPDNFQSRRPNTSFCFLDIRSPGLGDTAMYLCATSRHASGTGDEQYFGPGTRLTVT.

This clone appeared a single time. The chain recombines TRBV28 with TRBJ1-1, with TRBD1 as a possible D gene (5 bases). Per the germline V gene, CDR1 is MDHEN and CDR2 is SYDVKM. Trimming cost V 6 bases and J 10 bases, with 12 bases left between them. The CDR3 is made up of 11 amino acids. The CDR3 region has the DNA TGTGCCAGCAGCCAAAGGGGAGGAGCTTTCTTT. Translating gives CASSQRGGAFF.

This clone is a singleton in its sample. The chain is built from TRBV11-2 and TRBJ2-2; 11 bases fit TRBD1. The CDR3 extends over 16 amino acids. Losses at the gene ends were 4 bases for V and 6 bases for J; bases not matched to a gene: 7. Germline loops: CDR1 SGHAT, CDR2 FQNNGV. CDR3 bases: TGTGCCAGCAGCTCAAGAGGACAGGGGGCCCCCGGGGAGCTGTTTTTT. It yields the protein CASSSRGQGAPGELFF.

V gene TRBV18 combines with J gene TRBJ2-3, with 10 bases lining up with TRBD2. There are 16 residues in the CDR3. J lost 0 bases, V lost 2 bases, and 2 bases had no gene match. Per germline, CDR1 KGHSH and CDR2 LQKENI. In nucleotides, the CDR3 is TGTGCCAGCTCACCAGTGACTAGCGGGAGCACAGATACGCAGTATTTT. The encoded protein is CASSPVTSGSTDTQYF.

The DNA of the CDR3 is TGTGCCAGCAGCTTGGTGCAGGGGAACACTGAAGCTTTCTTT. Translated: CASSLVQGNTEAFF. The chain joins TRBV5-6 to TRBJ1-1, with a possible D match to TRBD1 (5 bases). V gave up 0 bases and J gave up 1 base, with 7 bases separating them. The germline V gene has CDR1 SGHDT and CDR2 YYEEEE. The length of the CDR3 is 14 residues.

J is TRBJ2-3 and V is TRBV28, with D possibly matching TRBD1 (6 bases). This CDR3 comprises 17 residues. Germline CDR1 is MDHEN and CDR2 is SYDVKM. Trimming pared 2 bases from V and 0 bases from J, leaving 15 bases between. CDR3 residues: CASSLLDRHQSTDTQYF. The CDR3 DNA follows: TGTGCCAGCAGTTTACTCGACAGGCACCAGAGCACAGATACGCAGTATTTT.

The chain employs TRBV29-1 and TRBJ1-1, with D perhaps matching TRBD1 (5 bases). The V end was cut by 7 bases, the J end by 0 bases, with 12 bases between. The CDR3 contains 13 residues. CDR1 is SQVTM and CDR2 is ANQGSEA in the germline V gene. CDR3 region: CSAAGTVNTEAFF. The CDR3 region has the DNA TGCAGCGCTGCCGGGACTGTGAACACTGAAGCTTTCTTT.

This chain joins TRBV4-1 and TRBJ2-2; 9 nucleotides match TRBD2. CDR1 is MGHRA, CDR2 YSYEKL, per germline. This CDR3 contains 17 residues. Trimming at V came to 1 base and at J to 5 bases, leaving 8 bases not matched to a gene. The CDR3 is CASSQGGGRGRTGELFF. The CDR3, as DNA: TGCGCCAGCAGCCAAGGGGGCGGGAGGGGCCGGACCGGGGAGCTGTTTTTT.

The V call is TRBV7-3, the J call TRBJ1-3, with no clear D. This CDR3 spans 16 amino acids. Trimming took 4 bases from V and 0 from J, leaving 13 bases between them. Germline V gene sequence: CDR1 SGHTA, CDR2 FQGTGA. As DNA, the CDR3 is TGTGCCAGCAGCTATGGGCCCATGAGCTCTGGAAACACCATATATTTT. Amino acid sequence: CASSYGPMSSGNTIYF.

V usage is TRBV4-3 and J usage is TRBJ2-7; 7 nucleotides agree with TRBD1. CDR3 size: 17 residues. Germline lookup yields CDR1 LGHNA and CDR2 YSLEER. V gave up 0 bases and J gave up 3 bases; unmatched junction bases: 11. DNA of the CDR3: TGCGCCAGCAGCCAAGATTGGCGAGACAGGGCCTACTACGAGCAGTACTTC. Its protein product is CASSQDWRDRAYYEQYF.

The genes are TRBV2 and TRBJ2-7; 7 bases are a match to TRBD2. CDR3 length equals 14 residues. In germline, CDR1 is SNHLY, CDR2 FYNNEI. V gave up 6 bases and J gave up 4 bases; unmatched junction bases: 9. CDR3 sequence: CASSLGGSYYEQYF. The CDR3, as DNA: TGTGCCAGCAGCTTGGGAGGGTCGTATTACGAGCAGTACTTC. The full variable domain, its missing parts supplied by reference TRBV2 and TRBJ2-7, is EPEVTQTPSHQVTQMGQEVILRCVPISNHLYFYWYRQILGQKVEFLVSFYNNEISEKSEIFDDQFSVERPDGSNFTLKIRSTKLEDSAMYFCASSLGGSYYEQYFGPGTRLTVT.

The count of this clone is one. The CDR3 protein is CATSSLTGDREQYF. The CDR3 bases are TGTGCCACCAGCAGCCTGACAGGGGACAGGGAGCAGTACTTC. V gene TRBV15 combines with J gene TRBJ2-7, with 8 positions matching TRBD1. The V gene's germline CDR1 is LNHNV and CDR2 YYDKDF (reference sequence). The V gene end was trimmed by 3 bases and the J gene end by 7 bases; junction bases not matched to a gene: 8. CDR3 size: 14 residues.

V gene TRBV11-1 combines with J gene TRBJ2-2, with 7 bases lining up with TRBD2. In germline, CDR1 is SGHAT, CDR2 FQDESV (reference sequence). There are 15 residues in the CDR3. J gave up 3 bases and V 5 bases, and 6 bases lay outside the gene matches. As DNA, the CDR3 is TGTGCCAGCAGCCGATCTAGCGGCGACACCGGGGAGCTGTTTTTT. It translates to CASSRSSGDTGELFF.

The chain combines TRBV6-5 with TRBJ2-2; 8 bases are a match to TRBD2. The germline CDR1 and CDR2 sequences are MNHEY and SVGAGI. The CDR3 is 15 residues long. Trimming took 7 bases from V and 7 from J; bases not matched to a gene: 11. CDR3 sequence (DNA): TGTGCCAGCACCCTTAAGCGGGAGAGTCACGGGGAGCTGTTTTTT. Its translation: CASTLKRESHGELFF.

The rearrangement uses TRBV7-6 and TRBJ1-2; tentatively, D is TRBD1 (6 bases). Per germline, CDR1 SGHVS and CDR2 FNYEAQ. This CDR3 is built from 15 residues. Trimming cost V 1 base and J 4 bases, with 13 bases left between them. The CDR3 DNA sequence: TGTGCCAGCAGCTTAGAGCTGGGGGCGAGCTATGGCTACACCTTC. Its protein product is CASSLELGASYGYTF.